This entry is about one T cell receptor beta chain. Its target is not known. A read error is possible here, since a much larger clone lies one base away. The CDR3 consists of 16 residues. Germline lookup yields CDR1 ENHRY and CDR2 SYGVKD. cDNA libraries of TCR beta carried unique molecular identifiers. T cells, about 0.9 to 10 million of them, yielded a few hundred thousand cDNA molecules. TCRdb called the PCR reads again in MiXCR, with one record for every CDR3 protein. The sample has approximately 730,000 distinct CDR3 sequences; around 27% are singletons. This sample was taken from a study of post-analysis software for immune sequencing data. Study summary: Relapsing-remitting, secondary progressive and progressive-relapsing forms of multiple sclerosis all featured among disease courses. General study points: Controls showed lower frequencies than patients for four to six TRBV segments, and TRBV5-6, TRBV5-1 and TRBV20-1 were among these. Versus controls, multiple sclerosis patients showed significantly lower diversity (normalized Chao1).

The V gene is TRBV10-3, the J gene TRBJ2-6; D might be TRBD1 (6 bases). This TCR was sampled from a girl between 5 and 17 years old with multiple sclerosis. The sequenced sample consisted of blood. Here the CDR3 reads CAISGQGTSGANVRTF. CDR3 bases: TGTGCCATCAGTGGGCAGGGGACGTCCGGGGCCAACGTCCGGACTTTC.